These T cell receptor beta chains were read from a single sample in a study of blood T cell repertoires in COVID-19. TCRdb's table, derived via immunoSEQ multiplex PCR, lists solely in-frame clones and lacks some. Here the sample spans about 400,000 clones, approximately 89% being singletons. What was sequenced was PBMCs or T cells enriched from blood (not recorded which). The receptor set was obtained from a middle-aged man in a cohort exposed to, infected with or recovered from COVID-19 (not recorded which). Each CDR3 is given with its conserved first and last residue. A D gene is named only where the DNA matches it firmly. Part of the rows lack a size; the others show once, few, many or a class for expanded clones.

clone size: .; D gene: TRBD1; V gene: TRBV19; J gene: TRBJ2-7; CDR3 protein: CASSDGTGVYEQYF; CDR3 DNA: TGTGCCAGTAGTGACGGGACAGGGGTCTACGAGCAGTACTTC
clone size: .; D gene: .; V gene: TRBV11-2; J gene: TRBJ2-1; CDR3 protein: CASSLEKSYNEQFF; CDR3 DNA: TGTGCCAGCAGCTTAGAGAAGAGCTACAATGAGCAGTTCTTC
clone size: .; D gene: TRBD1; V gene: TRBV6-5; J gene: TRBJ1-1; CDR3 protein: CASTLDRVRTEAFF; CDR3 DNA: TGTGCCAGCACCTTAGACAGGGTGAGGACTGAAGCTTTCTTT
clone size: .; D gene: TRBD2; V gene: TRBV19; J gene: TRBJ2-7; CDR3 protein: CASSTTGPWTSGNSYEQYF; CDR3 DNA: TGTGCCAGTAGCACAACGGGACCGTGGACTAGCGGGAACTCCTACGAGCAGTACTTC
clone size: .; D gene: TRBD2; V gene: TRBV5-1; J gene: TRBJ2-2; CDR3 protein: CASSLAGVRRELFF; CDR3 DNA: TGCGCCAGCAGCTTAGCGGGGGTTCGCCGGGAGCTGTTTTTT
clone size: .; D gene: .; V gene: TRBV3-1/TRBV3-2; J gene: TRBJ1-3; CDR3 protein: CASSLGTRGNTIYF; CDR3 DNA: TGTGCCAGCAGCCTAGGGACTCGTGGAAACACCATATATTTT
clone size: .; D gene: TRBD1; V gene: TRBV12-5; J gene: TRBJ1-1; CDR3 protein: CASALDRVNTEAFF; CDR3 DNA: TGTGCTAGTGCCCTCGACAGGGTGAACACTGAAGCTTTCTTT
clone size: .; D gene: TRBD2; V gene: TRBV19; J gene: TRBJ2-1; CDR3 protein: CASSIGGSSEQFF; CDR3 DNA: TGTGCCAGTAGTATCGGCGGGAGCAGTGAGCAGTTCTTC
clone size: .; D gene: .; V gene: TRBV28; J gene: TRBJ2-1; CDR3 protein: CASSLRASNEQFF; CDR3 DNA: TGTGCCAGCAGTTTACGAGCGTCCAATGAGCAGTTCTTC
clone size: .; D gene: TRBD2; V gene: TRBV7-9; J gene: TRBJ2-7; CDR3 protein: CASSSQTSGYEQYF; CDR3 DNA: TGTGCCAGCAGCTCCCAGACTAGCGGTTACGAGCAGTACTTC
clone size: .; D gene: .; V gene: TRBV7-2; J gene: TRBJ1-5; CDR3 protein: CASSLSGEINQPQHF; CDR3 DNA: TGTGCCAGCAGCTTATCGGGAGAGATCAATCAGCCCCAGCATTTT
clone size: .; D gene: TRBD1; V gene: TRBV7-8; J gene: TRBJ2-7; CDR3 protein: CASSLAQGAREQYF; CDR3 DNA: TGTGCCAGCAGCTTAGCTCAGGGGGCACGGGAGCAGTACTTC
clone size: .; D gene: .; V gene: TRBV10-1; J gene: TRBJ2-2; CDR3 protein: CASSESSSRGGELFF; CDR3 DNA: TGCGCCAGCAGTGAGTCGTCGAGTCGGGGCGGGGAGCTGTTTTTT
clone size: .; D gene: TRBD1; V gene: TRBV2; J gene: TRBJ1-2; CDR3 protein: CASSVTGAYGYTF; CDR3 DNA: TGTGCCAGCAGTGTCACAGGGGCCTATGGCTACACCTTC
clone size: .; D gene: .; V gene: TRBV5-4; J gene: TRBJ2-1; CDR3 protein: CASSFGSNEQFF; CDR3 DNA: TGTGCCAGCAGCTTCGGGTCCAATGAGCAGTTCTTC
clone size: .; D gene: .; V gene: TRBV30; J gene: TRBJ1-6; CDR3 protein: CAWSSGYNSPLHF; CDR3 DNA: TGTGCCTGGAGCTCAGGGTATAATTCACCCCTCCACTTT
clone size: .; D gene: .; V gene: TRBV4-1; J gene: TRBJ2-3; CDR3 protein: CASSQGLLTDTQYF; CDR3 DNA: TGCGCCAGCAGCCAGGGACTTCTCACAGATACGCAGTATTTT
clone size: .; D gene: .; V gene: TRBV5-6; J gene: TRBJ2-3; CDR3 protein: CASSLASSTDTQYF; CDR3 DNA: TGTGCCAGCAGCTTGGCCTCTAGCACAGATACGCAGTATTTT
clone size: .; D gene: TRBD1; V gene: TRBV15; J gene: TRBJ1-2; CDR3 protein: CATSSKDRGSYGYTF; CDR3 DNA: TGTGCCACCAGCAGCAAGGACAGGGGGTCCTATGGCTACACCTTC
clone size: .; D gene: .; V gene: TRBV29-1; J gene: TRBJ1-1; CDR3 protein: CSVESRGAAGNTEAFF; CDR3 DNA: TGCAGCGTTGAGTCTCGGGGGGCCGCCGGTAACACTGAAGCTTTCTTT
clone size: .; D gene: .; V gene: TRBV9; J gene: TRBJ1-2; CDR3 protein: CASSVGGTGYGYTF; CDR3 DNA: TGTGCCAGCAGCGTAGGAGGAACAGGTTATGGCTACACCTTC
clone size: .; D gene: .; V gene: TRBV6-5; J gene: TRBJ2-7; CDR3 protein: CASSLGQIPYEQYF; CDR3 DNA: TGTGCCAGCTCCCTGGGACAAATACCCTACGAGCAGTACTTC
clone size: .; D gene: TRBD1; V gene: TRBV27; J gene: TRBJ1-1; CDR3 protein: CASSFQGAAEAFF; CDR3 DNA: TGTGCCAGCAGTTTCCAGGGGGCCGCTGAAGCTTTCTTT
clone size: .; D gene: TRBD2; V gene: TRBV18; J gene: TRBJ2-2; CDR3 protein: CASSLPGLNTGELFF; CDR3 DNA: TGTGCCAGCTCACTACCGGGACTAAACACCGGGGAGCTGTTTTTT
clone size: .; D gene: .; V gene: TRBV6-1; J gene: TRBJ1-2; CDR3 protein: CASSEASGDGYTF; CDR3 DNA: TGTGCCAGCAGTGAAGCGTCCGGGGATGGCTACACCTTC
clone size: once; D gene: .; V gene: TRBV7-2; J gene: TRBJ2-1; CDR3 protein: CASSLFGGDSYNEQFF; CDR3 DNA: TGTGCCAGCAGCTTATTCGGGGGAGACTCCTACAATGAGCAGTTCTTC
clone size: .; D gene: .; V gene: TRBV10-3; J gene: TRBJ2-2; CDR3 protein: CAIEADANTGELFF; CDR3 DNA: TGTGCCATCGAAGCGGACGCGAACACCGGGGAGCTGTTTTTT
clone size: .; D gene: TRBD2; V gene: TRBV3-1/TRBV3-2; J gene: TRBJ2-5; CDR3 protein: CASSQVARLAPLYF; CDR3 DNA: TGTGCCAGCAGCCAAGTTGCCCGACTAGCACCCTTATACTTC
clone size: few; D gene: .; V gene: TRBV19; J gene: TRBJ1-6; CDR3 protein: CASTASYNSPLHF; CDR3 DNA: TGTGCCAGTACTGCTAGCTATAATTCACCCCTCCACTTT
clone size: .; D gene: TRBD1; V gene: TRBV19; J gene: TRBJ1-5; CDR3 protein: CASSSSGTGNQPQHF; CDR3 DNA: TGTGCCAGTAGTAGCTCCGGGACAGGCAATCAGCCCCAGCATTTT
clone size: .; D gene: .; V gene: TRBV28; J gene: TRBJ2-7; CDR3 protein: CASRQQGTYEQYF; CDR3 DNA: TGTGCCAGCAGACAACAGGGTACCTACGAGCAGTACTTC